This passage covers 15 T cell receptor beta chains from one sample sequenced in a study of regulatory T cells in long-lasting Graves disease. Assembly of TCR beta libraries relied on iRepertoire HTBI primers together with Arm-PCR of CDR3 regions. TCRdb reprocessed the multiplex PCR reads with MiXCR, giving one entry per CDR3 protein. The sample records roughly 610,000 distinct CDR3 sequences, more than 15% being singletons. The time point was: newly diagnosed GD, antithyroid drugs for less than 3 months. The TCR library used RNA extracted from PBMCs. The same sample was also studied in work on T cells in Graves' hyperthyroidism and ophthalmopathy.

The starting material was peripheral blood mononuclear cells (PBMCs), obtained at new diagnosis, from a patient treated with antithyroid drugs. The source is a man younger than 35 with Graves disease.

The CDR3 DNA sequence: TGCAGCGTTGGAGATTCAGAAAAACTGTTTTTT. The encoded protein is CSVGDSEKLFF. The V gene is TRBV29-1, the J gene TRBJ1-4; D uncertain. Germline assignment: CDR1 SQVTM and CDR2 ANQGSEA. The CDR3 has 11 residues. V lost 4 bases, J lost 8 bases, and 8 bases lay in between.

This chain links TRBV6-4 with TRBJ2-2; 8 nucleotides match TRBD2. The J segment lost 4 bases and the V segment lost 6 bases, leaving 1 base of the junction unmatched. CDR3 length: 13 residues. Germline CDR1 MRHNA, CDR2 SNTAGT. The CDR3 loop reads CASSGRATGELFF. As DNA, the CDR3 is TGTGCCAGCAGCGGGAGGGCCACCGGGGAGCTGTTTTTT.

This clonotype was picked up a small number of times. The chain recombines TRBV19 with TRBJ2-6; TRBD2 is a possible D gene (6 bases). The CDR3 has 17 residues. V gave up 3 bases and J gave up 1 base, with 13 bases separating them. Germline values: CDR1 LNHDA, CDR2 SQIVND (reference sequence). CDR3: CASSIGGANSGANVLTF. CDR3 bases: TGTGCCAGTAGTATTGGAGGGGCGAATTCTGGGGCCAACGTCCTGACTTTC.

The chain recombines TRBV5-1 with TRBJ1-4, with TRBD1 as a possible D gene (6 bases). CDR1 SGHRS and CDR2 YFSETQ come from the germline V gene. The ends were cut back, 4 bases at V and 0 bases at J, with 10 bases in the middle. This CDR3 comprises 15 residues. Here the CDR3 DNA reads TGCGCCAGCAGCCTGGGGACAACAACTAATGAAAAACTGTTTTTT. Its translation: CASSLGTTTNEKLFF.

This clonotype was seen ten or more times. The rearrangement uses TRBV28 and TRBJ2-2; possible D gene TRBD1, 5 bases. Trimming stripped 9 bases from V and 1 base from J, with 15 bases between. The CDR3 totals 15 residues. Germline CDR1 is MDHEN and CDR2 is SYDVKM. The CDR3 region has the DNA TGTGCCAGTTCGGAGCTAACAGGGAACACCGGGGAGCTGTTTTTT. This encodes CASSELTGNTGELFF. Complete variable domain (other parts from reference TRBV28 and TRBJ2-2): DVKVTQSSRYLVKRTGEKVFLECVQDMDHENMFWYRQDPGLGLRLIYFSYDVKMKEKGDIPEGYSVSREKKERFSLILESASTNQTSMYLCASSELTGNTGELFFGEGSRLTVL.

The chain recombines TRBV6-2 or TRBV6-3 with TRBJ2-1; 12 positions match TRBD2. The CDR3 is 18 amino acids. The ends lost 0 bases at V and 5 bases at J; junction bases unmatched: 8. Germline V gene sequence: CDR1 MNHEY, CDR2 SVGEGT. The CDR3 sequence is CASSYSGETSGRNNEQFF. CDR3 sequence (DNA): TGTGCCAGCAGTTACTCGGGGGAGACTAGCGGGAGAAACAATGAGCAGTTCTTC.

About this clonotype: Possible read error: a much larger clone is one base away. This rearrangement joins TRBV5-1 to TRBJ2-5; perhaps TRBD2 as D (6 bases). Germline loops: CDR1 SGHRS, CDR2 YFSETQ. V was clipped by 2 bases and J by 5 bases, with 16 bases between them. The length of the CDR3 is 15 residues. The CDR3 protein is CASSLLRGGGETQYF. Here the CDR3 DNA reads TGCGCCAGCAGCTTATTACGGGGCGGAGGGGAGACCCAGTACTTC.

There are a few counts of this clonotype. The V call is TRBV5-4, the J call TRBJ1-1; D might be TRBD1 (6 bases). The V end was cut by 1 base, the J end by 1 base, with 11 bases between. Germline V gene sequence: CDR1 SGHNT, CDR2 YYREEE (reference sequence). The CDR3 has 15 amino acids. CDR3 sequence reads: CASSLISRGNTEAFF. The CDR3 region has the DNA TGTGCCAGCAGCTTGATCTCCAGGGGGAACACTGAAGCTTTCTTT.

This clonotype has just a few counts. The chain has TRBV11-3 and TRBJ2-1, with a tentative D call TRBD2 (6 bases). The CDR3 extends over 16 amino acids. Germline lookup yields CDR1 SGHNT and CDR2 YENEEA. V lost 5 bases and J lost 6, with 20 bases in between. This chain's CDR3 is CASSGGWASGGNEQFF. The DNA of the CDR3 is TGTGCCAGCAGCGGGGGGTGGGCCAGTGGGGGCAATGAGCAGTTCTTC.

This clonotype was detected a few times. The rearrangement joins TRBV2 to TRBJ2-2; tentative D call: TRBD2 (5 bases). CDR1 is SNHLY and CDR2 is FYNNEI in the germline V gene. V was clipped by 7 bases and J by 3 bases, with 18 bases between them. The CDR3 loop spans 16 amino acids. The CDR3 region has the DNA TGTGCCAGCACCCCCCCTGGAGCGGAGGACACCGGGGAGCTGTTTTTT. Its translation is CASTPPGAEDTGELFF.

This clonotype occurred a few times. At one boundary the junction diverges from the germline segment, which might be a read error. The V call is TRBV11-2, the J call TRBJ2-1; 10 nucleotides align to TRBD2. Germline V lookup: CDR1 SGHAT, CDR2 FQNNGV. There are 16 residues in the CDR3. CDR3 loop: CASSLGSGRAYNEQFF. Written as DNA, the CDR3 is TGTGCCAGCAGCTTGGGGAGCGGGAGGGCCTATAATGAGCAGTTCTTC.

This clonotype appeared many times. The rearrangement uses TRBV28 and TRBJ1-1; D unclear. The CDR3 spans 15 residues. V was clipped by 2 bases and J by 3 bases, with 13 bases between them. Looked up from germline, CDR1 is MDHEN and CDR2 is SYDVKM. CDR3 coding DNA: TGTGCCAGCAGTTTAGGACCCGGCGTGGACACTGAAGCTTTCTTT. As protein: CASSLGPGVDTEAFF.

This clonotype was detected ten times or more. V gene TRBV13 combines with J gene TRBJ2-7, with D perhaps assigned TRBD1 or TRBD2 (7 bases each). Trimming took 3 bases from V and 6 from J, leaving 12 bases between them. CDR3 length: 13 residues. Germline-derived CDR1 and CDR2 are PRHDT and FYEKMQ (reference sequence). As DNA, the CDR3 is TGTGCCAGCAGCTTCGACAGGGAGGGCGAGCAGTACTTC. This encodes CASSFDREGEQYF.

This clonotype occurred many times. The chain employs TRBV7-9 and TRBJ2-3; TRBD2 matches 7 bases. CDR3 length: 16 amino acids. J was trimmed by 6 bases and V by 1 base; bases with no gene match: 10. Per germline, CDR1 SEHNR and CDR2 FQNEAQ (reference sequence). As DNA, the CDR3 is TGTGCCAGCAGCTTAGGGCTAGCGGATCCTAGGGATACGCAGTATTTT. Translating it yields CASSLGLADPRDTQYF.

The sample holds one count of this clonotype. The chain uses TRBV29-1 and TRBJ1-1; D possibly corresponds to TRBD1 (5 bases). Germline-derived CDR1 and CDR2 are SQVTM and ANQGSEA. Trimming took off 4 bases at V and 5 bases at J, with 11 bases between the two ends. This CDR3 is 12 amino acids long. CDR3: CSVAEAGTEAFF. The CDR3 DNA sequence: TGCAGCGTTGCCGAAGCAGGGACTGAAGCTTTCTTT.